This entry concerns a single T cell receptor beta chain. The data belong to a study of blood T cell repertoires in COVID-19. The data were produced by immunoSEQ multiplex PCR, yet TCRdb's version contains in-frame clones alone and is incomplete. The sample shows about 87,000 clones, about 85% of them seen only once. V lost 4 bases to trimming and J lost 9 bases, with 13 bases between them. Germline CDR1 and CDR2: SGHTA and FQGTGA. This CDR3 comprises 14 residues. This receptor was taken from a woman older than 75 with COVID-19, enrolled during active disease. The V and J genes are TRBV7-3 and TRBJ1-6; maybe TRBD1 (6 bases). Material: peripheral blood. CDR3 protein: CASSSSATGSPLHF. As DNA, the CDR3 is TGTGCCAGCAGCTCTTCCGCGACAGGTTCACCCCTCCACTTT.